Only one count was recorded for the clone carrying this T cell receptor (beta chain). This specimen comes from a study of T cell repertoires in cytomegalovirus infection. TCRdb ran MiXCR on the reads and lists one entry per CDR3 protein. Among 200,000 or so distinct CDR3 sequences, roughly 19% were seen once, and the ten largest hold around 2.7%. The source is a human donor in good health (CMV status not recorded). Some clones in this sample may be carry-over from other donors' samples. Sequenced sample: PBMCs.

For the CDR3, the DNA is TGTGCCAGCAGCTTAGGGGCTGGGCTCAATCAGCCCCAGCATTTT. This translates into CASSLGAGLNQPQHF. The rearrangement uses TRBV7-4 and TRBJ1-5; D not certain. The CDR3 loop spans 15 amino acids. Per the germline V gene, CDR1 is SGHVT and CDR2 is SQSDAQ. V was trimmed by 1 base and J by 3 bases, leaving 10 bases between them.